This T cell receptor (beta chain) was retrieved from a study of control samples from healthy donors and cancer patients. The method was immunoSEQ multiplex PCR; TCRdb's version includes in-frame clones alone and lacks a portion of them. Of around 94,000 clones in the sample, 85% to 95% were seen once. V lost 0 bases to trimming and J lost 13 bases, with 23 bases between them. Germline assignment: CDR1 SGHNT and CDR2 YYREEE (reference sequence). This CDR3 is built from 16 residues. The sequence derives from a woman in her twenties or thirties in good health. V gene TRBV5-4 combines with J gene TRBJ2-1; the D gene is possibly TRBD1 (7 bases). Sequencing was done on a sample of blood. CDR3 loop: CASSLEVGGRGALQFF. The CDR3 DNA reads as TGTGCCAGCAGCTTGGAGGTGGGGGGCAGGGGGGCCCTCCAGTTCTTC.